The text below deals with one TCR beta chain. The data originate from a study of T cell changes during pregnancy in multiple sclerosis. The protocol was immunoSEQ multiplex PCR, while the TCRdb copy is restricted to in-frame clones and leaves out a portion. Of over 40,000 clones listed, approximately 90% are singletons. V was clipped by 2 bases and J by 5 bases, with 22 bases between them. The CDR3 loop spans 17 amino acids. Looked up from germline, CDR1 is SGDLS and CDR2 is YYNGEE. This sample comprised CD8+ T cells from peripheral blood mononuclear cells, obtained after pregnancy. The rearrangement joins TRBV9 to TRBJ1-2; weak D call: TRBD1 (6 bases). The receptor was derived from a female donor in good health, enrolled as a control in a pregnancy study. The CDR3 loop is CASSVSRGDNLGYGYTF. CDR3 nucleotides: TGTGCCAGCAGCGTCTCGAGAGGGGACAACCTGGGGTATGGCTACACCTTC.